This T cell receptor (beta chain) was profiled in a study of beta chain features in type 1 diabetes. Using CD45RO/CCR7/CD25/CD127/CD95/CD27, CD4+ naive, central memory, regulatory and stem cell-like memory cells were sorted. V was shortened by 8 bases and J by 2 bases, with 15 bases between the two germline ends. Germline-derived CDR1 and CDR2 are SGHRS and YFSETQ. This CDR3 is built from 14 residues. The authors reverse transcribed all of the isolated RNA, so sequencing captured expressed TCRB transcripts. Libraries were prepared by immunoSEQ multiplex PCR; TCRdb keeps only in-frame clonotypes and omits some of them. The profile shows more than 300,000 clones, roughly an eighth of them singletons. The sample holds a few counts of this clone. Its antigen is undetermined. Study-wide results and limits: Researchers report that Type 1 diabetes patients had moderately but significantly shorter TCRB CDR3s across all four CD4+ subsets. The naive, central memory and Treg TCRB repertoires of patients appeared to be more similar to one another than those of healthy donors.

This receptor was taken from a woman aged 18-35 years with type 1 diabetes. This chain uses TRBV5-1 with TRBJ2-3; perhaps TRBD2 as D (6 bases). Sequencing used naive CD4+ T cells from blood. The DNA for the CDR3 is TGCGCCAGTAGCGTCGGAGGGCCCACAGATACGCAGTATTTT. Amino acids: CASSVGGPTDTQYF. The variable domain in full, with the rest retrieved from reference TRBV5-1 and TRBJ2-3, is KAGVTQTPRYLIKTRGQQVTLSCSPISGHRSVSWYQQTPGQGLQFLFEYFSETQRNKGNFPGRFSGRQFSNSRSEMNVSTLELGDSALYLCASSVGGPTDTQYFGPGTRLTVL.